Each of the 7 T cell receptor beta chains below was sequenced from the same sample in a study of identical twins. One entry per CDR3 protein results from TCRdb running MiXCR on the 5' RACE reads. The table shows 350,000 to 450,000 distinct CDR3 sequences, with around 18% occurring only once. Sequencing was performed on naive T cells sorted from blood. The source is a man aged 45-60 years in good health.

V and J are TRBV29-1 and TRBJ2-1, with D possibly being TRBD1 or TRBD2 (5 bases each). CDR3 length: 18 amino acids. Trimming cost V 7 bases and J 0 bases, with 25 bases left between them. CDR1 and CDR2 from the germline V gene are SQVTM and ANQGSEA. CDR3 amino acids: CSAISTETGTNSYNEQFF. For the CDR3, the DNA is TGCAGCGCCATAAGTACCGAGACCGGGACCAACTCCTACAATGAGCAGTTCTTC.

The chain links TRBV20-1 to TRBJ2-7, with TRBD2 matching 7 bases. J was trimmed by 3 bases and V by 7 bases; bases with no gene match: 15. Germline loops: CDR1 DFQATT, CDR2 SNEGSKA (reference sequence). This CDR3 comprises 15 residues. The CDR3 DNA reads TGCAGTGTCCGGCGCGTACTAGCGAGTCACTACGAGCAGTACTTC. As protein: CSVRRVLASHYEQYF.

This clonotype was seen a few times. The chain uses TRBV27 and TRBJ1-1; D not certain. The V end lost 4 bases, the J end lost 6 bases, and 12 bases lay between the germline ends. The CDR3 totals 13 residues. Germline V gene data show CDR1 as MNHEY and CDR2 as SMNVEV (reference sequence). This CDR3 is CASSYPGLAEAFF. In DNA form, the CDR3 reads TGTGCCAGCAGTTATCCAGGACTTGCTGAAGCTTTCTTT.

This clonotype came up many times. In DNA form, the CDR3 reads TGTGCCAGCAGCCATTCACTAGCCAAAAACATTCAGTACTTC. Protein: CASSHSLAKNIQYF. The genes are TRBV3-1 and TRBJ2-4; no reliable D call. The germline V gene encodes CDR1 LGHDT and CDR2 YNNKEL (reference sequence). The CDR3 consists of 14 residues. V gave up 3 bases and J gave up 0 bases, with 6 bases separating them.

There are a few counts of this clonotype. The chain combines TRBV29-1 with TRBJ2-3; unclear D gene. Per germline, CDR1 SQVTM and CDR2 ANQGSEA. Trimming stripped 5 bases from V and 2 bases from J, with 11 bases between. The CDR3 has 13 amino acids. For the CDR3, the DNA is TGCAGCGTTTATGGGAAGTACACAGATACGCAGTATTTT. Its translation: CSVYGKYTDTQYF.

This clonotype was counted ten times or more. This sequence joins TRBV20-1 and TRBJ2-1, with TRBD1 as a possible D gene (6 bases). CDR3 size: 12 residues. V was trimmed by 5 bases and J by 8 bases, leaving 13 bases between them. CDR1 and CDR2 (germline): DFQATT, SNEGSKA (reference sequence). The CDR3 sequence: CSARPPGDEQFF. The CDR3 region has the DNA TGCAGTGCTCGACCCCCAGGGGATGAGCAGTTCTTC.

The table lists this clonotype with a few counts. This chain uses TRBV29-1 with TRBJ2-2, with TRBD1 identical over 8 bases. Trimming at V came to 2 bases and at J to 2 bases, leaving 7 bases not matched to a gene. Germline loops: CDR1 SQVTM, CDR2 ANQGSEA. This CDR3 has 16 residues. The CDR3 DNA reads TGCAGCGTTGAACTTCGAGGACAGGGTAACACCGGGGAGCTGTTTTTT. Protein sequence: CSVELRGQGNTGELFF.